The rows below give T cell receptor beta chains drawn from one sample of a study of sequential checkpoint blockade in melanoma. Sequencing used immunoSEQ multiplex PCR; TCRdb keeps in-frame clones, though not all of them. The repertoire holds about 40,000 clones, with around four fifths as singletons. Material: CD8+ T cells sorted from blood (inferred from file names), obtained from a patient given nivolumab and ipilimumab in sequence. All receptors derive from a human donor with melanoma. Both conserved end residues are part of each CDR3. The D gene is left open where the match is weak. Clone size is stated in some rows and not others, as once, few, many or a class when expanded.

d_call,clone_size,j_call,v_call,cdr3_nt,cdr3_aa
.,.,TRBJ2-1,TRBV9,TGTGCCAGCAGCGTCTGGAGCGGGCCCGATTATGAGCAGTTCTTC,CASSVWSGPDYEQFF
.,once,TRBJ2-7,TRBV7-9,TGTGCCAGCAGCTTAATAAACTACGAGCAGTACTTC,CASSLINYEQYF
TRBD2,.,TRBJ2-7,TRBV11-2,TGTGCCAGCAGCTTAGGGGCTAGCGGGACCTACGAGCAGTACTTC,CASSLGASGTYEQYF
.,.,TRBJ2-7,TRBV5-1,TGCGCCAGCAGCTCCGATGGGACTCTCACCTACGAGCAGTACTTC,CASSSDGTLTYEQYF
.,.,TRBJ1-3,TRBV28,TGTGCCAGCAGTTTTCGCGGCTCTGGAAACACCATATATTTT,CASSFRGSGNTIYF
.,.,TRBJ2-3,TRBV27,TGTGCCAGCAGTTTAGGTCTAGCGTTTAGCACAGATACGCAGTATTTT,CASSLGLAFSTDTQYF
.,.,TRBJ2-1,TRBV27,TGTGCCAGCAGTTTATCAGGGGTTAACAATGAGCAGTTCTTC,CASSLSGVNNEQFF
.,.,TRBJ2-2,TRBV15,TGTGCCACCAGCGGGCAGGATACTTCCGGGGAGCTGTTTTTT,CATSGQDTSGELFF
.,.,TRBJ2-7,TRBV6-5,TGTGCCAGCAGTGCGGCTAGCGAGCAGTACTTC,CASSAASEQYF
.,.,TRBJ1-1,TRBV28,TGTGCCAGCAGTCCACGACATAGGGGTGGTACGGACACTGAAGCTTTCTTT,CASSPRHRGGTDTEAFF
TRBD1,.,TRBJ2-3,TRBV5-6,TGTGCCAGCAGCTTCAGGGGGAATACGCAGTATTTT,CASSFRGNTQYF
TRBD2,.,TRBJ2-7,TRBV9,TGTGCCAGCAGCGTCAGCGGGGGGAGCTCCTACGAGCAGTACTTC,CASSVSGGSSYEQYF
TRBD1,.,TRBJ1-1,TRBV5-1,TGCGCCAGCAGCTTGGGACAGGGGAGCACTGAAGCTTTCTTT,CASSLGQGSTEAFF
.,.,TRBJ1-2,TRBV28,TGTGCCAGCAGTTTACGGGCGGGAGCTAACTATGGCTACACCTTC,CASSLRAGANYGYTF
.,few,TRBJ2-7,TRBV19,TGTGCCAGTAGTATCAGGGTATCCTACGAGCAGTACTTC,CASSIRVSYEQYF
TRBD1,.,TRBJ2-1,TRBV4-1,TGCGCCAGCACGACAGGGCTTGGGGATGAGCAGTTCTTC,CASTTGLGDEQFF
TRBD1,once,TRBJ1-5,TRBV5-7,TGTGCCAGCAGCTGGGACAGGGGGAGTCAGCCCCAGCATTTT,CASSWDRGSQPQHF
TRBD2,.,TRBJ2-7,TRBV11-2,TGTGCCAGCAGCTTAGCGGCTAGCGGAACCTACGAGCAGTACTTC,CASSLAASGTYEQYF
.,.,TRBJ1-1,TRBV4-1,TGCGCCAGCAGCCAGTCACAGGGACACTCTGAAGCTTTCTTT,CASSQSQGHSEAFF
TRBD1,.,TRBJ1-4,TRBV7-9,TGTGCCAGCAGCCCTCGGACAGGCTATGAAAAACTGTTTTTT,CASSPRTGYEKLFF
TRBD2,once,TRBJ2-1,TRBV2,TGTGCCAGCAGTGAAAGGGGCGGGGGGGTCTACAATGAGCAGTTCTTC,CASSERGGGVYNEQFF
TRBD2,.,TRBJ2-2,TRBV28,TGTGCCAGCAGTTTAACGGCGGGGGGGCATTACGGGGAGCTGTTTTTT,CASSLTAGGHYGELFF
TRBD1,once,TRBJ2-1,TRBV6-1,TGTGCCAGCAGTGTTTTTGGACAGGGAGGCTCCTACAATGAGCAGTTCTTC,CASSVFGQGGSYNEQFF
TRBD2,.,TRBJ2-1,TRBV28,TGTGCCAGCAGTCCCACTAGCGGGGGGGCCGTGGATGAGCAGTTCTTC,CASSPTSGGAVDEQFF
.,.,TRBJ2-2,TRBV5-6,TGTGCCAGCAGTCCCGGGACTCTTCTCGGTCCCGGGGAGCTGTTTTTT,CASSPGTLLGPGELFF
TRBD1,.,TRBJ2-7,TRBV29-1,TGCAGCGTCACAGGGGTAAATACTTACGAGCAGTACTTC,CSVTGVNTYEQYF
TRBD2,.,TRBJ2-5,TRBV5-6,TGTGCCAGCAGCTCGAGTGGGACTAGCGGGGGCCTCCAAGAGACCCAGTACTTC,CASSSSGTSGGLQETQYF
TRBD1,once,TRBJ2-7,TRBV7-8,TGTGCCAGCAGCTTAGGGACAGGGGTGGCGCAGTACTTC,CASSLGTGVAQYF
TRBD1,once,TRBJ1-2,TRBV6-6,TGTGCCAGCAGTACTGAACGATTAGGACAGGGGAACGGCTACACCTTC,CASSTERLGQGNGYTF
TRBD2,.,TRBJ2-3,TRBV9,TGTGCCAGCACTTCTAGCGGGGGCTGGGCAGATACGCAGTATTTT,CASTSSGGWADTQYF
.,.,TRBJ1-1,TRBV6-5,TGTGCCAGCAGTTACAGGGGGATGGGCACTGAAGCTTTCTTT,CASSYRGMGTEAFF
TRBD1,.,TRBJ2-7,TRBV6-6,TGTGCCAGCAGTGTCGGACAGGGCCTCTCCTACGAGCAGTACTTC,CASSVGQGLSYEQYF
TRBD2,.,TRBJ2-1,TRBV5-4,TGTGCCAGCAGCTCAGCTAGCGGGTTTTCCTACAATGAGCAGTTCTTC,CASSSASGFSYNEQFF